Listed below are T cell receptor beta chains from one sample, sequenced in a study of tumor-infiltrating lymphocytes in localized non-small cell lung cancer. The data were produced by immunoSEQ multiplex PCR, yet TCRdb's version contains in-frame clones alone and is incomplete. The repertoire holds approximately 5,700 clones, about four fifths seen once, with roughly 9.3% in the top ten. Specimen: lung tumor tissue. The receptors were sampled from a human donor with non-small cell lung cancer. Each CDR3 is given with its conserved first and last residue. The D gene is left open where the match is weak. For some rows the clone size is stated as once, few or many, or as a class when expanded; others skip it.

TRBJ1-4 | few | 15 | TRBV7-9 | NA | CASSLRTDAREKLFF | TGTGCCAGCAGCTTACGGACAGACGCTAGAGAAAAACTGTTTTTT
TRBJ2-3 | NA | 16 | TRBV5-4 | NA | CASSLGGAVSTDTQYF | TGTGCCAGCAGCTTGGGAGGGGCCGTGAGCACAGATACGCAGTATTTT
TRBJ2-7 | NA | 16 | TRBV6-6 | NA | CASSQPSRDGSYEQYF | TGTGCCAGCAGCCAACCAAGCCGGGACGGCTCCTACGAGCAGTACTTC
TRBJ1-1 | NA | 12 | TRBV7-9 | TRBD1 | CASSVTGSEAFF | TGTGCCAGCAGCGTGACAGGGTCGGAAGCTTTCTTT
TRBJ2-7 | NA | 12 | TRBV11-1 | NA | CASSSMWGEQYF | TGTGCCAGCAGCTCGATGTGGGGCGAGCAGTACTTC
TRBJ1-5 | large | 14 | TRBV10-3 | TRBD1 | CAIRGQGTRQPQHF | TGTGCCATCAGGGGACAGGGGACACGTCAGCCCCAGCATTTT
TRBJ2-7 | NA | 13 | TRBV2 | TRBD1 | CATARQGASEQYF | TGTGCCACCGCCCGGCAGGGGGCGAGCGAGCAGTACTTC
TRBJ2-7 | NA | 14 | TRBV18 | TRBD1 | CASSPLGQGKEQYF | TGTGCCAGCTCACCTCTCGGACAGGGCAAGGAGCAGTACTTC
TRBJ2-5 | NA | 14 | TRBV4-3 | TRBD1 | CASSQVYRGETQYF | TGCGCCAGCAGCCAAGTTTACAGGGGAGAGACCCAGTACTTC
TRBJ2-7 | NA | 13 | TRBV12-5 | TRBD1 | CASEEQGYGEQYF | TGTGCTAGTGAGGAACAGGGGTACGGCGAGCAGTACTTC
TRBJ2-2 | NA | 14 | TRBV7-2 | NA | CASSFILNTGELFF | TGTGCCAGCAGCTTTATCCTGAACACCGGGGAGCTGTTTTTT
TRBJ2-5 | NA | 13 | TRBV6-1 | NA | CASSRTGGETQYF | TGTGCCAGCAGCCGGACCGGAGGTGAGACCCAGTACTTC
TRBJ2-7 | large | 12 | TRBV11-3 | NA | CASSLAGSEQYF | TGTGCCAGCAGCTTAGCCGGGTCCGAGCAGTACTTC
TRBJ1-4 | NA | 14 | TRBV5-5 | NA | CASSWGTPFGELFF | TGTGCCAGCAGCTGGGGTACCCCTTTTGGGGAACTGTTTTTT
TRBJ1-1 | NA | 10 | TRBV29-1 | NA | CSVGGQVPFF | TGCAGCGTTGGAGGCCAAGTTCCTTTCTTT
TRBJ2-2 | once | 14 | TRBV18 | NA | CASSPQPGTGELFF | TGTGCCAGCTCACCACAGCCGGGGACCGGGGAGCTGTTTTTT
TRBJ1-5 | NA | 15 | TRBV2 | TRBD1 | CASSGTGGGNQPQHF | TGTGCCAGCAGTGGGACAGGGGGAGGCAATCAGCCCCAGCATTTT
TRBJ1-2 | NA | 14 | TRBV5-4 | NA | CASSWGGDNYGYTF | TGTGCCAGCAGCTGGGGAGGGGATAACTATGGCTACACCTTC
TRBJ1-5 | once | 15 | TRBV28 | NA | CASSFGAPSNQPQHF | TGTGCCAGCAGTTTCGGGGCGCCCTCCAATCAGCCCCAGCATTTT
TRBJ1-1 | once | 17 | TRBV18 | TRBD1 | CASSLWTGGGGRTEAFF | TGTGCCAGCTCACTTTGGACAGGAGGAGGGGGGCGGACTGAAGCTTTCTTT
TRBJ1-2 | NA | 12 | TRBV19 | TRBD1 | CASEGATYGYTF | TGTGCCAGTGAGGGGGCTACCTATGGCTACACCTTC
TRBJ1-2 | NA | 16 | TRBV5-1 | TRBD1 | CASSLGAGGQGDGYTF | TGCGCCAGCAGCTTGGGGGCTGGAGGACAGGGAGATGGCTACACCTTC
TRBJ1-1 | large | 15 | TRBV6-1 | TRBD1 | CASSLLQGNGVEAFF | TGTGCCAGCAGTCTACTACAGGGGAATGGGGTTGAAGCTTTCTTT
TRBJ2-2 | NA | 15 | TRBV19 | TRBD2 | CASNFGGGNTGELFF | TGTGCCAGTAATTTTGGCGGGGGGAACACCGGGGAGCTGTTTTTT
TRBJ1-1 | NA | 14 | TRBV7-9 | NA | CASLTGGPNTEAFF | TGTGCCAGCCTTACGGGGGGGCCGAACACTGAAGCTTTCTTT
TRBJ2-2 | NA | 19 | TRBV28 | NA | CASSPLDNYGRTNTGELFF | TGTGCCAGCAGTCCACTCGACAACTACGGGCGTACGAACACCGGGGAGCTGTTTTTT
TRBJ1-3 | NA | 16 | TRBV4-1 | NA | CASSPLSGGTGNTIYF | TGCGCCAGCAGCCCCTTAAGCGGGGGCACTGGAAACACCATATATTTT
TRBJ2-3 | NA | 16 | TRBV4-3 | NA | CASSSSAVELTDTQYF | TGCGCCAGCAGCTCTTCAGCGGTGGAGCTCACAGATACGCAGTATTTT
TRBJ2-5 | once | 14 | TRBV9 | NA | CASNEGAGQETQYF | TGTGCCAGCAATGAGGGAGCGGGCCAAGAGACCCAGTACTTC
TRBJ2-7 | NA | 14 | TRBV11-2 | NA | CASNPFSGGLEQYF | TGTGCCAGCAACCCCTTCTCCGGGGGTCTCGAGCAGTACTTC
TRBJ2-1 | NA | 15 | TRBV18 | NA | CASSPENPPGFGGFF | TGTGCCAGCTCACCAGAGAATCCCCCGGGGTTCGGGGGGTTCTTC